A single sample is the source of the 23 T cell receptor beta chains below, sequenced in a study of technical replicates of blood from a handful of donors. Libraries were prepared by immunoSEQ multiplex PCR; TCRdb keeps only in-frame clonotypes and omits some of them. In the table there are some 63,000 clones, roughly 89% of which are singletons. The sequencing input was PBMCs. The source of these receptors is a human donor in good health. Some clones in this sample may be carry-over from other donors' samples.

The chain combines TRBV5-6 with TRBJ2-3; 9 positions agree with TRBD2. Per the germline V gene, CDR1 is SGHDT and CDR2 is YYEEEE. Germline trimming cut 2 bases from V and 3 bases from J; bases unmatched to any gene: 4. The CDR3 consists of 15 residues. This chain's CDR3 is CASSFSSGGTDTQYF. The CDR3 DNA reads TGTGCCAGCAGCTTCAGTAGCGGGGGTACAGATACGCAGTATTTT.

This chain uses TRBV7-9 with TRBJ2-2; TRBD2 agrees at 11 bases. There are 16 residues in the CDR3. V lost 5 bases to trimming and J lost 7 bases; unmatched junction nucleotides: 9. Germline V lookup: CDR1 SEHNR, CDR2 FQNEAQ (reference sequence). The CDR3 bases are TGTGCCAGCAGCCCACTAGCGGGAGCACGTATCGGGGAGCTGTTTTTT. Translating it yields CASSPLAGARIGELFF.

This chain joins TRBV19 and TRBJ1-1; D gene unclear. Germline V gene data show CDR1 as LNHDA and CDR2 as SQIVND (reference sequence). Trimming stripped 3 bases from V and 1 base from J, with 6 bases between. The CDR3 is made up of 13 amino acids. The CDR3, as DNA: TGTGCCAGTAGTATCAACAGGAACACTGAAGCTTTCTTT. This gives the protein CASSINRNTEAFF.

The chain combines TRBV5-4 with TRBJ2-7; D is possibly TRBD1 (6 bases). CDR1 and CDR2 from the germline V gene are SGHNT and YYREEE (reference sequence). V gave up 0 bases and J gave up 3 bases, with 10 bases separating them. CDR3 size: 14 residues. CDR3 nucleotides: TGTGCCAGCAGCTTGGAACAGGGTAACTACGAGCAGTACTTC. Its translation is CASSLEQGNYEQYF.

This chain uses TRBV7-9 with TRBJ1-2; D perhaps matches TRBD1 (6 bases). Germline CDR1 is SEHNR and CDR2 is FQNEAQ (reference sequence). V was shortened by 7 bases and J by 2 bases, with 14 bases between the two germline ends. CDR3 length equals 14 residues. The CDR3 is CASKPTGRNYGYTF. CDR3 DNA sequence: TGTGCCAGCAAACCGACAGGCCGCAACTATGGCTACACCTTC. The variable domain in full, with the rest retrieved from reference TRBV7-9 and TRBJ1-2, is DTGVSQNPRHKITKRGQNVTFRCDPISEHNRLYWYRQTLGQGPEFLTYFQNEAQLEKSRLLSDRFSAERPKGSFSTLEIQRTEQGDSAMYLCASKPTGRNYGYTFGSGTRLTVV.

In its sample, this clone was seen once. The chain joins TRBV7-2 to TRBJ2-1, with D perhaps TRBD2 (5 bases). The CDR3 is made up of 13 amino acids. Per germline, CDR1 SGHTA and CDR2 FQGNSA. Trimming left V 5 bases short and J 6 bases short, with 11 bases between. The CDR3 reads CASSARAANEQFF. As DNA, the CDR3 is TGTGCCAGCAGCGCCCGAGCGGCCAATGAGCAGTTCTTC.

The rearrangement joins TRBV29-1 to TRBJ2-5; 9 bases are shared with TRBD2. CDR1 is SQVTM and CDR2 is ANQGSEA in the germline V gene. After removal of 4 bases from V and 4 bases from J, the junction contained 1 base not matched to a gene. The CDR3 is made up of 12 amino acids. The CDR3 sequence: CSVGGGGETQYF. CDR3 DNA sequence: TGCAGCGTTGGCGGGGGGGGAGAGACCCAGTACTTC.

The rearrangement uses TRBV30 and TRBJ1-5; 9 positions match TRBD1. Trimming cost V 0 bases and J 0 bases; bases outside gene matches: 0. The CDR3 extends over 15 amino acids. CDR1 and CDR2 from the germline V gene are GTSNPN and SVGIG (reference sequence). The CDR3 is CAWSVGQGSNQPQHF. The CDR3 DNA is TGTGCCTGGAGTGTGGGACAGGGTAGCAATCAGCCCCAGCATTTT. Combining the CDR3 with reference TRBV30 and TRBJ1-5 gives the whole variable domain SQTIHQWPATLVQPVGSPLSLECTVEGTSNPNLYWYRQAAGRGLQLLFYSVGIGQISSEVPQNLSASRPQDRQFILSSKKLLLSDSGFYLCAWSVGQGSNQPQHFGDGTRLSIL.

The chain joins TRBV4-3 to TRBJ2-7; TRBD2 matches at 10 bases. Germline CDR1 is LGHNA and CDR2 is YSLEER. This CDR3 contains 15 residues. The V segment lost 0 bases and the J segment 6 bases; nucleotides outside the gene matches: 5. CDR3 in amino acids: CASSQDLAGGAEQYF. The CDR3, as DNA: TGCGCCAGCAGCCAAGATTTAGCGGGAGGAGCCGAGCAGTACTTC.

The chain combines TRBV18 with TRBJ2-1; TRBD2 agrees at 10 bases. This CDR3 is built from 17 residues. Germline V lookup: CDR1 KGHSH, CDR2 LQKENI. Germline trimming cut 3 bases from V and 4 bases from J; bases unmatched to any gene: 9. CDR3 residues: CASSPPTLAGKYNEQFF. CDR3 bases: TGTGCCAGCTCACCCCCAACACTAGCGGGGAAATACAATGAGCAGTTCTTC.

For the CDR3, the DNA is TGTGCCAGCAGTGATGGGAGCTCCTATAATTCACCCCTCCACTTT. Protein sequence: CASSDGSSYNSPLHF. The chain recombines TRBV25-1 with TRBJ1-6; D gene unclear. The CDR3 contains 15 residues. V was pared by 3 bases and J by 0 bases, with 6 bases between. In germline, CDR1 is MGHDK, CDR2 SYGVNS.

This chain links TRBV4-2 with TRBJ2-7; 7 nucleotides line up with TRBD2. CDR1 is LGHNA, CDR2 YNFKEQ, per germline. Germline trimming cut 3 bases from V and 0 bases from J; bases unmatched to any gene: 8. The CDR3 sequence is 16 residues long. The CDR3 region has the DNA TGTGCCAGCAGCCAGGAGAGCGGGATGAGCTCCTACGAGCAGTACTTC. Its translation: CASSQESGMSSYEQYF.

The genes are TRBV5-8 and TRBJ1-4; D not resolved. Trimming pared 4 bases from V and 3 bases from J, leaving 16 bases between. The CDR3 consists of 16 residues. CDR1 is SGHTS and CDR2 is YDEGEE in the germline V gene. DNA for the CDR3: TGTGCCAGCAGCCCGGGAATCACAGAGCCTAATGAAAAACTGTTTTTT. Protein: CASSPGITEPNEKLFF.

This clone is a singleton in its sample. V and J are TRBV7-2 and TRBJ1-3; the D gene is possibly TRBD1 (6 bases). CDR3 size: 12 residues. Germline loops: CDR1 SGHTA, CDR2 FQGNSA. V shed 5 bases and J shed 8 bases, with 10 bases lying between them. Here the CDR3 DNA reads TGTGCCAGCAGCCTGGACAGCTACACCATATATTTT. Translation: CASSLDSYTIYF.

This clone has just one count. The J gene is TRBJ1-2, the V gene TRBV7-2, with D unclear. This CDR3 has 15 residues. Germline V gives CDR1 SGHTA, CDR2 FQGNSA. Trimming took 2 bases from V and 3 from J, leaving 13 bases between them. CDR3 amino acids: CASSLPAGGDYGYTF. The CDR3 nucleotides read TGTGCCAGCAGCTTACCCGCTGGCGGAGACTATGGCTACACCTTC.

The chain links TRBV28 to TRBJ2-3; TRBD2 agrees at 8 bases. This CDR3 spans 15 amino acids. Germline CDR1 MDHEN, CDR2 SYDVKM. V shed 2 bases and J 6 bases; nucleotides not matched to a gene: 7. The CDR3 loop reads CASSLLAGGGDTQYF. The CDR3 DNA follows: TGTGCCAGCAGTTTACTGGCGGGAGGCGGGGATACGCAGTATTTT. The variable domain in full, with the rest retrieved from reference TRBV28 and TRBJ2-3, is DVKVTQSSRYLVKRTGEKVFLECVQDMDHENMFWYRQDPGLGLRLIYFSYDVKMKEKGDIPEGYSVSREKKERFSLILESASTNQTSMYLCASSLLAGGGDTQYFGPGTRLTVL.

This clone was detected only once. Compared with germline, one end of the junction differs, possibly owing to a read error. The chain couples TRBV11-3 to TRBJ1-2; 8 positions match TRBD1. This CDR3 is 13 amino acids long. From germline, CDR1 is SGHNT and CDR2 YENEEA. The CDR3 is CASSPEDRDAQRF. CDR3 nucleotide sequence: TGTGCCAGCAGCCCGGAGGACAGGGATGCCCAGCGATTC.

The rearrangement links TRBV7-9 to TRBJ1-2, with 8 bases identical to TRBD1. J gave up 4 bases and V 5 bases, and 3 bases lay outside the gene matches. The CDR3 loop spans 13 amino acids. Germline V gene lookup returns CDR1 SEHNR and CDR2 FQNEAQ (reference sequence). The CDR3 nucleotides are TGTGCCAGCAGCCCAGGGGGCGGCTATGGCTACACCTTC. Its protein product is CASSPGGGYGYTF.

The chain links TRBV7-2 to TRBJ2-3; maybe TRBD2 (6 bases). There are 16 residues in the CDR3. The V end lost 4 bases, the J end lost 1 base, and 15 bases lay between the germline ends. Germline V gives CDR1 SGHTA, CDR2 FQGNSA. The DNA for the CDR3 is TGTGCCAGCAGCTCGCCGGGACTTCGGCGCACAGATACGCAGTATTTT. Its protein product is CASSSPGLRRTDTQYF.

The chain employs TRBV6-1 and TRBJ1-1, with 8 bases fitting TRBD1. CDR1 and CDR2 (germline): MNHNS, SASEGT. J lost 6 bases, V lost 7 bases, and 7 bases had no gene match. This CDR3 spans 13 amino acids. CDR3 in DNA: TGTGCCAGCAACCCGGACAGGGACGCTGAAGCTTTCTTT. Its translation is CASNPDRDAEAFF.

This clone has just one count. Distinct nucleotide sequences in the sample also encode this CDR3. The chain is built from TRBV5-1 and TRBJ2-7, with 8 positions matching TRBD1. Germline assignment: CDR1 SGHRS and CDR2 YFSETQ. The CDR3 sequence is 14 residues long. J was trimmed by 2 bases and V by 4 bases; bases with no gene match: 5. CDR3 in DNA: TGCGCCAGCAGCCTGGGGACAGGTGCCTACGAGCAGTACTTC. Translating it yields CASSLGTGAYEQYF. Looking up the rest from reference TRBV5-1 and TRBJ2-7 gives the full variable domain: KAGVTQTPRYLIKTRGQQVTLSCSPISGHRSVSWYQQTPGQGLQFLFEYFSETQRNKGNFPGRFSGRQFSNSRSEMNVSTLELGDSALYLCASSLGTGAYEQYFGPGTRLTVT.

The V and J genes are TRBV7-9 and TRBJ1-3; D may be TRBD1 (6 bases). This CDR3 contains 14 residues. Trimming removed 10 bases from V and 0 bases from J, with 13 bases in between. The germline V gene has CDR1 SEHNR and CDR2 FQNEAQ (reference sequence). CDR3 protein: CATRDTSSGNTIYF. The CDR3 DNA reads as TGTGCCACCCGGGACACCAGCTCTGGAAACACCATATATTTT.

This sequence joins TRBV25-1 and TRBJ1-3, with D perhaps TRBD1 (6 bases). The CDR3 is 14 amino acids. Per germline, CDR1 MGHDK and CDR2 SYGVNS. With 4 bases removed from V and 2 bases from J, the gap between germline ends came to 9 bases. CDR3 amino acids: CASSGTGTGNTIYF. Written as DNA, the CDR3 is TGTGCCAGCAGTGGAACAGGGACTGGAAACACCATATATTTT.